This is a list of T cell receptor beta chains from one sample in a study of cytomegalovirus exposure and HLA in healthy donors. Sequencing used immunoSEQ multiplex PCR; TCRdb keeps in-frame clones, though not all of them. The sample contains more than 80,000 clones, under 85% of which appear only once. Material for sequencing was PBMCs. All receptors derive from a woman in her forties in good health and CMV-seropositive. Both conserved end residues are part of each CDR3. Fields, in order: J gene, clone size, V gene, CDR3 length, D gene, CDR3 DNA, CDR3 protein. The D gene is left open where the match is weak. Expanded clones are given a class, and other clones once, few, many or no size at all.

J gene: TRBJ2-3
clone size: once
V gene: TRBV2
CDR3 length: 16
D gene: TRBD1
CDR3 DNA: TGTGCCAGCAGGTACAGGGGCGCGGGTGAGTCAGATACGCAGTATTTT
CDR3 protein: CASRYRGAGESDTQYF

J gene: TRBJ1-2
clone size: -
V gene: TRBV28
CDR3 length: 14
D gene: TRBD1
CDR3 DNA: TGTGCCAGCAATAGACAGGGGGAAGACTATGGCTACACCTTC
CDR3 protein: CASNRQGEDYGYTF

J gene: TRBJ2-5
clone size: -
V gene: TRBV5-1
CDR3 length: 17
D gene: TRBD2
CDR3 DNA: TGCGCCAGCAGCAAGGGACTAGCGGGAGCGCACCAAGAGACCCAGTACTTC
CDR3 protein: CASSKGLAGAHQETQYF

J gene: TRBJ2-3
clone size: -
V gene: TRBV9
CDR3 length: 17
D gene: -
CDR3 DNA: TGTGCCAGCAGCTCTAATCCGGGACACGTTAGCACAGATACGCAGTATTTT
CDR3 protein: CASSSNPGHVSTDTQYF

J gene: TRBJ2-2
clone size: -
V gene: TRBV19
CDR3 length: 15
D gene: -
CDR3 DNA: TGTGCCAGTAACACCGGGGACACCCGCGCCGGGGAGCTGTTTTTT
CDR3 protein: CASNTGDTRAGELFF

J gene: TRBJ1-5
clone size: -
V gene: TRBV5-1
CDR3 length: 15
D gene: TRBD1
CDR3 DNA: TGCGCCAGCAGCCCAGGACAGGGGGCAAGTCAGCCCCAGCATTTT
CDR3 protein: CASSPGQGASQPQHF

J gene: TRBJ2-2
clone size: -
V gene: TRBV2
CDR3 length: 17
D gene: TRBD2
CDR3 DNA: TGTGCCAGCAGTGAAAAACTAGCGGGAGGGCCGGCCGGGGAGCTGTTTTTT
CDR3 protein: CASSEKLAGGPAGELFF

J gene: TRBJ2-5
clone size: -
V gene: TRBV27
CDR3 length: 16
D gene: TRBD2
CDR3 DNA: TGTGCCAGCAGTGCGAGGGGACTAGCGGGTCAGGAGACCCAGTACTTC
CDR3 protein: CASSARGLAGQETQYF

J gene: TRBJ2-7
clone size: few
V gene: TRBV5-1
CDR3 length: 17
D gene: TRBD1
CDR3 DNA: TGCGCCAGCAGCCTATCCGGGACAGGTGGAGGCTACTACGAGCAGTACTTC
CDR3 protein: CASSLSGTGGGYYEQYF

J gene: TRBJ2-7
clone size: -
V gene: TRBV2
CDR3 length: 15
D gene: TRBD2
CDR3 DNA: TGTGCCAGCAGTGAAGAGGTAGCGGGAGGTTACGAGCAGTACTTC
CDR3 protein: CASSEEVAGGYEQYF

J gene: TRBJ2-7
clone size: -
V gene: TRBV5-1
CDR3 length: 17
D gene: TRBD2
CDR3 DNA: TGCGCCAGCAGCTTGGGGACTAGCGCCCTAAGCTCCTACGAGCAGTACTTC
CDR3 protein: CASSLGTSALSSYEQYF

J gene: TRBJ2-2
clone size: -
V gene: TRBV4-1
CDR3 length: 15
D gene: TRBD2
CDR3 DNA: TGCGCCAGCAGACCGAGCGGGGGGCATGGCGGGGAGCTGTTTTTT
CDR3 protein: CASRPSGGHGGELFF

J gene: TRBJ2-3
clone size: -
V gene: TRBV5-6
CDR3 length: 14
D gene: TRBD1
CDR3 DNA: TGTGCCAGCAGCATGGGACAGGGCCAGGGGACGCAGTATTTT
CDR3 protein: CASSMGQGQGTQYF

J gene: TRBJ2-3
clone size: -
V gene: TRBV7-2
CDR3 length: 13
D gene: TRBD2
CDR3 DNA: TGTGCCAGCAGCTCGGGACTAGCCGGTACGCAGTATTTT
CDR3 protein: CASSSGLAGTQYF

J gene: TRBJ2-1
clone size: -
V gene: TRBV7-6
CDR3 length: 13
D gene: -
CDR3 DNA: TGTGCCAGCAGCTTAGCTTTAAACAATGAGCAGTTCTTC
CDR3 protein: CASSLALNNEQFF

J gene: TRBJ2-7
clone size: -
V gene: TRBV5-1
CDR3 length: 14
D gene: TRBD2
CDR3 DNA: TGCGCCTTATCAGGAGCGGGAGGGCCCTACGAGCAGTACTTC
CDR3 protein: CALSGAGGPYEQYF

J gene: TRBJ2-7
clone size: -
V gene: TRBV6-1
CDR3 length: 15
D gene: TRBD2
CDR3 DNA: TGTGCCAGCTCTTTGGGGCTAGCGGGAGTATACGAGCAGTACTTC
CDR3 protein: CASSLGLAGVYEQYF

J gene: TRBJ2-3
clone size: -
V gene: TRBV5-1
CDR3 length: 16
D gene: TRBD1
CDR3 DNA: TGCGCCAGCAGGAAGACGGGACAGGTTAGGACAGATACGCAGTATTTT
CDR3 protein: CASRKTGQVRTDTQYF

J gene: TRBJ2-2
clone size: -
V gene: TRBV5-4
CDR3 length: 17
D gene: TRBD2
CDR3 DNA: TGTGCCAGCAGCTTGGCGCTAGCGGGAGGTCTCACCGGGGAGCTGTTTTTT
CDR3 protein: CASSLALAGGLTGELFF

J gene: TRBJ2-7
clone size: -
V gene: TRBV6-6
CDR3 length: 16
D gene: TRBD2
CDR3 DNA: TGTGCCAGCAGTTCCAGACTAGCGGGAGGGACCTACGAGCAGTACTTC
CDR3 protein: CASSSRLAGGTYEQYF

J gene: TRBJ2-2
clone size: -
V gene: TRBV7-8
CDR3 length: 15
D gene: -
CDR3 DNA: TGTGCCAGCAGCTACGACAGTTGGAACACCGGGGAGCTGTTTTTT
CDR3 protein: CASSYDSWNTGELFF

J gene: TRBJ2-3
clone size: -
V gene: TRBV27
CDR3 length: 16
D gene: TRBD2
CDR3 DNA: TGTGCCAGCAGTTATGGGGCTAGCGGGAGCACAGATACGCAGTATTTT
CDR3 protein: CASSYGASGSTDTQYF

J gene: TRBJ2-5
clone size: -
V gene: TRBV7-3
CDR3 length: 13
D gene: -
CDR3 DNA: TGTGCCAGCAGCTTAGAGGGCCCGGAGACCCAGTACTTC
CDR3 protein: CASSLEGPETQYF

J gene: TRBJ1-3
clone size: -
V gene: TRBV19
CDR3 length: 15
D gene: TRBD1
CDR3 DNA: TGTGCCAGTAGTGTCGACAGGGACTCTGGAAACACCATATATTTT
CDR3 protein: CASSVDRDSGNTIYF

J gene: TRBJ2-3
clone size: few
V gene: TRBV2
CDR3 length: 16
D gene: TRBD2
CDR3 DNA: TGTGCCAGCAGGGAGTTTAGCGGGAGGGCCCGAGATACGCAGTATTTT
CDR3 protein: CASREFSGRARDTQYF

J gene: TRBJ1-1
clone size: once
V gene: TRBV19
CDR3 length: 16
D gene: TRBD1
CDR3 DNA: TGTGCCAGTAGTATCCTCGGACAGGGCTACGACACTGAAGCTTTCTTT
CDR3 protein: CASSILGQGYDTEAFF

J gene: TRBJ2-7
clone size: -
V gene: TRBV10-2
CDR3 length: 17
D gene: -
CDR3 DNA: TGCGCCAGCCAGCTTGGTCCGGGAGTCCAACGAGGCTACGAGCAGTACTTC
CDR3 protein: CASQLGPGVQRGYEQYF

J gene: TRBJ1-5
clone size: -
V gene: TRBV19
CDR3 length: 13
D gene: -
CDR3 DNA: TGTGCCAGTAGTAGCGGACAGAATCAGCCCCAGCATTTT
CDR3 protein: CASSSGQNQPQHF

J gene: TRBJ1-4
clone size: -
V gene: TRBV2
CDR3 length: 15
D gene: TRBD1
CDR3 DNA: TGTGCCAGCAGTGAAAGGGGACAGGTTAATGAAAAACTGTTTTTT
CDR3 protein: CASSERGQVNEKLFF

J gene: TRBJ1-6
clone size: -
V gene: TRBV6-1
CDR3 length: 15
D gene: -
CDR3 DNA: TGTGCCATCAGGAACGGGGTAATGTATAATTCACCCCTCCACTTT
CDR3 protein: CAIRNGVMYNSPLHF

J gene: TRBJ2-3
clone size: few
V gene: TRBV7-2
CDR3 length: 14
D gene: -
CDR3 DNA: TGTGCCAGCAGCTTAGGGACTCCCACAGATACGCAGTATTTT
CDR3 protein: CASSLGTPTDTQYF

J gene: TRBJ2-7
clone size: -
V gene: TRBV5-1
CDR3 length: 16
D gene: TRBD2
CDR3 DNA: TGCGCCAGCAGCTATCGACCCGGGACTAGTTCCTACGAGCAGTACTTC
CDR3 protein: CASSYRPGTSSYEQYF

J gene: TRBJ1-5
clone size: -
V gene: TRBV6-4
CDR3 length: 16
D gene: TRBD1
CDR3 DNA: TGTGCCAGCAGTGAACCGGGACAGTATAGCAATCAGCCCCAGCATTTT
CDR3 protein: CASSEPGQYSNQPQHF

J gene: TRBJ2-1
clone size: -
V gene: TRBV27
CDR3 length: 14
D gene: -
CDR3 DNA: TGTGCCAGCAGTTTCGGGGGTCGGAACAATGAGCAGTTCTTC
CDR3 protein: CASSFGGRNNEQFF

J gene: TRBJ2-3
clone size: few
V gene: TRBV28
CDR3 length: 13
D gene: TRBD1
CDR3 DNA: TGTGCCAGCATCGAGGGGGCTACAGATACGCAGTATTTT
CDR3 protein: CASIEGATDTQYF

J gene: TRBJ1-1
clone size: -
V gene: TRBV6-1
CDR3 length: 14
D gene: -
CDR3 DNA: TGTGCCAGCAGTGCCATGACAGCGAACACTGAAGCTTTCTTT
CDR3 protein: CASSAMTANTEAFF

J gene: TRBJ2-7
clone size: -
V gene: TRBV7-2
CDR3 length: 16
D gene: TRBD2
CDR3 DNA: TGTGCCAGCAGCTTAGACGGGACTAGCGGGATCTACGAGCAGTACTTC
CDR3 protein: CASSLDGTSGIYEQYF

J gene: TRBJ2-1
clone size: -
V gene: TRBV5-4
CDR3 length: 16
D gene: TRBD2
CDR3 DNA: TGTGCCAGCACCATGACTAGCGGGGAATACTACAATGAGCAGTTCTTC
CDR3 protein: CASTMTSGEYYNEQFF

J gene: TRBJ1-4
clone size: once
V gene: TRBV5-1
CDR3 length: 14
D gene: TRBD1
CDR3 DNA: TGCGCCAGCAGATGGGGCGGGACAGATGAAAAACTGTTTTTT
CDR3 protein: CASRWGGTDEKLFF

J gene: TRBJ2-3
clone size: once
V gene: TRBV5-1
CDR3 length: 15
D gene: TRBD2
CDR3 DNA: TGCGCCAGCAGCTTGGGAGCGGGGGTAACAGATACGCAGTATTTT
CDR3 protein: CASSLGAGVTDTQYF

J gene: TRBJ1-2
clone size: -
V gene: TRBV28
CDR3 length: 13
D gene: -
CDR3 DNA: TGTGCCAGCAGTTTCCCCGGGGGTTCTGGCTACACCTTC
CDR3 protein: CASSFPGGSGYTF

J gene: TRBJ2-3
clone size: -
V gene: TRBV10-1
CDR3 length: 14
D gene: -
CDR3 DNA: TGCGCCAGCAGTGACCCCAGCGGCACAGATACGCAGTATTTT
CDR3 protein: CASSDPSGTDTQYF

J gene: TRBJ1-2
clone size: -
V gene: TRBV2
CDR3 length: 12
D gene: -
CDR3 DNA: TGTGCCAGCAGTGATAGGGGCCCTGGCTACACCTTC
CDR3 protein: CASSDRGPGYTF

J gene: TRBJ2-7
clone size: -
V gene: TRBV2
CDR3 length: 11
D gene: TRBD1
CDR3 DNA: TGTGCCAGCAGGCAACAGGGGGGTATGTACTTC
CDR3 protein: CASRQQGGMYF

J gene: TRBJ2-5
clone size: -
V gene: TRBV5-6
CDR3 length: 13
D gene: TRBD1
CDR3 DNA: TGTGCCAGCACATGGGGACAGGGAGATAGAGGGTACTTC
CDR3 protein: CASTWGQGDRGYF

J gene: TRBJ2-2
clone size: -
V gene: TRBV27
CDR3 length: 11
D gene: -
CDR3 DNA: TGTGCCAGCAGTTTAGGCCGGGAGCTGTTTTTT
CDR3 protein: CASSLGRELFF

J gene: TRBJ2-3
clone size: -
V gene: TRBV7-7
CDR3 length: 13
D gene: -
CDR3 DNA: TGTGCTAGCAGCCCGGGGTTAGGAGATACGCAGTATTTT
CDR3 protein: CASSPGLGDTQYF

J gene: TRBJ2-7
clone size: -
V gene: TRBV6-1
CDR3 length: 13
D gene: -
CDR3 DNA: TGTGCCAGCAGGAACGCAGGGGCCAACGAGCAGTACTTC
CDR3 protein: CASRNAGANEQYF

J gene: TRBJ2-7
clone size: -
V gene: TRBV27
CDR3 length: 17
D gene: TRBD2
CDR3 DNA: TGTGCCAGCAGTGACCCGGGACTAGCGGGAGCTTGGTACGAGCAGTACTTC
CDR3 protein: CASSDPGLAGAWYEQYF

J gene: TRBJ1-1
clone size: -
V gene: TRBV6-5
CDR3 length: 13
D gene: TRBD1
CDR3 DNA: TGTGCCAGCAGGCGGGACAGTAACACTGAAGCTTTCTTT
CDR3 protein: CASRRDSNTEAFF

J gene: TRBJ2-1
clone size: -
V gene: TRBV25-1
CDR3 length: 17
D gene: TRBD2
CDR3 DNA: TGTGCCAGCAGTGAAAGGACTAGCGGTTACTCCTACAATGAGCAGTTCTTC
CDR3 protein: CASSERTSGYSYNEQFF

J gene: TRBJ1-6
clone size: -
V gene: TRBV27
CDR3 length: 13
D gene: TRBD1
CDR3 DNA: TGTGCCAGCAGTTTCATCAGGGGGTCACCCCTCCACTTT
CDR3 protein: CASSFIRGSPLHF